This TCR beta chain was documented in a study of blood T cell repertoires in COVID-19. The wider study: The analysed material was cDNA or gDNA that came from T cells, B-cell-depleted T cells, or PBMCs.

Germline CDR1 reads LNHDA; CDR2 reads SQIVND (reference sequence). Trimming left V 5 bases short and J 1 base short, with 9 bases between. CDR3 length: 14 residues. TCRdb's table, derived via immunoSEQ multiplex PCR, lists solely in-frame clones and lacks some. The sample includes about 89,000 clones, around 89% of them seen just once. The chain employs TRBV19 and TRBJ2-1; D perhaps matches TRBD2 (5 bases). Sequenced sample: peripheral blood. The sequence was obtained from a man between 60 and 70 years old with acute or convalescent COVID-19. CDR3: CASSPAGSYNEQFF. CDR3 sequence (DNA): TGTGCCAGTAGTCCGGCGGGTTCCTACAATGAGCAGTTCTTC. The complete variable domain, with remaining parts taken from reference TRBV19 and TRBJ2-1, reads DGGITQSPKYLFRKEGQNVTLSCEQNLNHDAMYWYRQDPGQGLRLIYYSQIVNDFQKGDIAEGYSVSREKKESFPLTVTSAQKNPTAFYLCASSPAGSYNEQFFGPGTRLTVL.